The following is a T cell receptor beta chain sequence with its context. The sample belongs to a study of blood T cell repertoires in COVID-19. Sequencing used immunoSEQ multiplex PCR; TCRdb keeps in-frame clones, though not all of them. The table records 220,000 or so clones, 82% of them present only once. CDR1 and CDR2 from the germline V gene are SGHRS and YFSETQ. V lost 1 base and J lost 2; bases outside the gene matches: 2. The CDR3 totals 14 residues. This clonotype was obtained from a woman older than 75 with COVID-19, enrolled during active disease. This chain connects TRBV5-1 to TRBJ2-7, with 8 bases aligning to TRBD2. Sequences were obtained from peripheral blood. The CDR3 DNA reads TGCGCCAGCAGCTTGAGCGGGGGAGCCTACGAGCAGTACTTC. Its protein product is CASSLSGGAYEQYF.